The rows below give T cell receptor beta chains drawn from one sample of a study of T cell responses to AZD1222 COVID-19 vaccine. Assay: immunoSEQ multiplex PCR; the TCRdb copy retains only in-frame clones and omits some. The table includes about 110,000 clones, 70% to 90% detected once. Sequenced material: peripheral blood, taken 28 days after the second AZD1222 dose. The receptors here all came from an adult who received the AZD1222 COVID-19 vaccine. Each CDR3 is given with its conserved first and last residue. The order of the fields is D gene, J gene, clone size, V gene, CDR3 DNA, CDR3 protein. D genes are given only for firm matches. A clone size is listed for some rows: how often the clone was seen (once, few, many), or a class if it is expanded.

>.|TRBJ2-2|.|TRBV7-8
TGTGCCAGCAGCTTAATGCAGCCCACCGGGGAGCTGTTTTTT
CASSLMQPTGELFF
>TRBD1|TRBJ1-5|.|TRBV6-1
TGTGCCAGCAGTGAAGTCCCCCCGGGACAGGGTGCTCAGCCCCAGCATTTT
CASSEVPPGQGAQPQHF
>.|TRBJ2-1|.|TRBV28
TGTGCCAGCAGTACCCCCCTGATAGGGGACAACAATGAGCAGTTCTTC
CASSTPLIGDNNEQFF
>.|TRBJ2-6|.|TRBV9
TGTGCCAGCACTAGACTTGCGGGATCTGGGGCCAACGTCCTGACTTTC
CASTRLAGSGANVLTF
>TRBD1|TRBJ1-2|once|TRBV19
TGTGCCAGTAGTAATCCGTCCGGGACAGGGGGATTGGGCTACACCTTC
CASSNPSGTGGLGYTF
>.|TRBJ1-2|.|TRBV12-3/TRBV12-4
TGTGCCAGCAGTTTAAAGGGGAATGGCTACACCTTC
CASSLKGNGYTF
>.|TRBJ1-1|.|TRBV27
TGTGCCAGCAGTTTTAATGTTGACAGGCCCGTGGCTTTCTTT
CASSFNVDRPVAFF
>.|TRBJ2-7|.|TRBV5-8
TGTGCCAGCAGCTCCCCCAGGGGTTATGATCACGAGCAGTACTTC
CASSSPRGYDHEQYF
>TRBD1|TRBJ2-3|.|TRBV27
TGTGCCAGCAGTAGGACAGGGAAGCCCTCTAGGGTTAGCACAGATACGCAGTATTTT
CASSRTGKPSRVSTDTQYF
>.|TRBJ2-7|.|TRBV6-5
TGTGCCAGCAGTTTCTTTCAAGGGTCCTTTTTCGAGCAGTACTTC
CASSFFQGSFFEQYF
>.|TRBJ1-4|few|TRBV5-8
TGTGCCAGCAGCCCCATCCAGGGAGGCGTCGAAAAACTGTTTTTT
CASSPIQGGVEKLFF
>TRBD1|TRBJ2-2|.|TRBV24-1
TGTGCCACCAGTGATTTGTCCGGACAGGGGGCTACGAACACCGGGGAGCTGTTTTTT
CATSDLSGQGATNTGELFF
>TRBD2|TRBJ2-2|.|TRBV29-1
TGCAGCGTTGTGGGAGGGTTGACCGGGGAGCTGTTTTTT
CSVVGGLTGELFF
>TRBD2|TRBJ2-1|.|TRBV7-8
TGTGCCAGCAGCTCTTTTGGGACTAGCTCCTACAATGAGCAGTTCTTC
CASSSFGTSSYNEQFF
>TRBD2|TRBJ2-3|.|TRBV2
TGTGCCAGCAGTCCTCTAGCGGGAGGGCCAGATACGCAGTATTTT
CASSPLAGGPDTQYF
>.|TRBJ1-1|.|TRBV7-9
TGTGCCAGCAGTTCGACTCAGGGCACTGAAGCTTTCTTT
CASSSTQGTEAFF
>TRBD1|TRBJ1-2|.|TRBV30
TGTGCCTGGAGGGACCGGACAGGGGAGCATGGCTACACCTTC
CAWRDRTGEHGYTF
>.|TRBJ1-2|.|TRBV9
TGTGCCAGCAGCGGCGGACCGTACTATGGCTACACCTTC
CASSGGPYYGYTF
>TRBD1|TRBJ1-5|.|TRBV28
TGTGCCAGCAGTCAACAGGGGGCAAGCAATCAGCCCCAGCATTTT
CASSQQGASNQPQHF
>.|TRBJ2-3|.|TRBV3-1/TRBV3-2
TGTGCCAGCAGCCAAGATCCTCCAGATACGCAGTATTTT
CASSQDPPDTQYF
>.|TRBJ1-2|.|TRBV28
TGTGCCAGCAGTTTAGGTCAGGGGAACTATGGCTACACCTTC
CASSLGQGNYGYTF
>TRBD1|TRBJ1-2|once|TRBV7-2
TGTGCCAGCAGCTTGGCGCAGGGGGCTCAGGGCTACACCTTC
CASSLAQGAQGYTF
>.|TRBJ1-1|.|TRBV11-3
TGTGCCAGCGTCCCACAGGCCTTCCGCGAAGAAGCTTTCTTT
CASVPQAFREEAFF
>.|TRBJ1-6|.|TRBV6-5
TGTGCCAGCAGTTATCGGCAGCGGAATAATTCACCCCTCCACTTT
CASSYRQRNNSPLHF
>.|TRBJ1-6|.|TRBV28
TGTGCCAGCAGTTACAGGGTTATCTCCTATAATTCACCCCTCCACTTT
CASSYRVISYNSPLHF
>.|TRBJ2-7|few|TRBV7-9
TGTGCCAGCAGCTTAGCAGGGGGATACGAGCAGTACTTC
CASSLAGGYEQYF
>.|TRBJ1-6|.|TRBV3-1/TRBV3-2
TGTGCCAGCAGCCAACGAGGGGCCCGGCGCGCACCCCTCCACTTT
CASSQRGARRAPLHF
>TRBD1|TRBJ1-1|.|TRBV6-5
TGTGCCAGCAGTCCGACAGGGACCACTGAAGCTTTCTTT
CASSPTGTTEAFF
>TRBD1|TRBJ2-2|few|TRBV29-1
TGCAGCACCAGGCTAGGAGGACAGGAGACCGGGGAGCTGTTTTTT
CSTRLGGQETGELFF
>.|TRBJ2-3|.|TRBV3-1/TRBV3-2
TGTGCCAGCAGCCTTCGGGGCAACCGAGGCACAGATACGCAGTATTTT
CASSLRGNRGTDTQYF
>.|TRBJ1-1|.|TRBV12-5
TGTGCTAGTGGTTTAAAGGGGAGCACTGAAGCTTTCTTT
CASGLKGSTEAFF
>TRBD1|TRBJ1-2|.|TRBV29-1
TGCAGCGTTGAGGGGACAGACCAGGGCTATGGCTACACCTTC
CSVEGTDQGYGYTF
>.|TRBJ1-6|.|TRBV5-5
TGTGCCAGCAGCCCCATAAGGGGCAATTCACCCCTCCACTTT
CASSPIRGNSPLHF
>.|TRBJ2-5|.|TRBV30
TGTGCCTGGAGTCCCTCTAGTAGAGAGACCCAGTACTTC
CAWSPSSRETQYF
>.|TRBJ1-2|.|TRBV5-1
TGCGCCAGCAGCTCTGGAGGGATGTTCCATGGCTACACCTTC
CASSSGGMFHGYTF